Each of the 22 T cell receptor beta chains below was sequenced from the same sample in a study of T cells expressing NK-cell markers. After re-calling the 5' RACE reads, TCRdb lists one entry per CDR3 protein, DNA absent. Its listing shows approximately 550,000 distinct CDR3 sequences. Input material: blood T cells: a sorted CD56 or NKG2C T cell subset, CD4+ or CD8+ T cells, or bulk PBMC T cells (not recorded which). The receptors stem from a man aged 18 to 30 in good health.

CDR3 region: CASSFGGDRAEQFF. V gene TRBV12-3 or TRBV12-4 combines with J gene TRBJ2-1; TCRdb reports TRBD1, a call that lacks DNA to check it against. This CDR3 has 14 amino acids.

V gene TRBV29-1 combines with J gene TRBJ1-1; checking the TCRdb D call of TRBD1 is not possible without DNA. The CDR3 runs to 14 residues. Germline V gene data show CDR1 as SQVTM and CDR2 as ANQGSEA. This CDR3 is CSVPGRTTNTEAFF.

The chain is built from TRBV4-3 and TRBJ2-7; the TCRdb call, TRBD1, lacks DNA for checking. CDR3 size: 14 residues. Germline lookup yields CDR1 LGHNA and CDR2 YSLEER. The CDR3 sequence: CASSQTLRVDEQYF.

The V gene is TRBV6-2 or TRBV6-3, the J gene TRBJ2-1. Germline assignment: CDR1 MNHEY and CDR2 SVGEGT. This CDR3 has 14 amino acids. CDR3 in amino acids: CASTLTSAYNEQFF.

This chain uses TRBV20-1 with TRBJ2-1. From germline, CDR1 is DFQATT and CDR2 SNEGSKA (reference sequence). The CDR3 has 12 amino acids. CDR3 in amino acids: CSAEEDRNEQFF.

This chain uses TRBV5-1 with TRBJ1-5; the TRBD1 assignment by TCRdb is unverifiable without DNA. This CDR3 spans 16 amino acids. The germline gives CDR1 SGHRS, CDR2 YFSETQ. The CDR3 here is CASSFDRGRINQPQHF. The full variable domain, completed using reference TRBV5-1 and TRBJ1-5, is KAGVTQTPRYLIKTRGQQVTLSCSPISGHRSVSWYQQTPGQGLQFLFEYFSETQRNKGNFPGRFSGRQFSNSRSEMNVSTLELGDSALYLCASSFDRGRINQPQHFGDGTRLSIL.

The chain links TRBV29-1 to TRBJ2-1; checking the TCRdb D call of TRBD2 is not possible without DNA. The CDR3 has 15 amino acids. Germline-derived CDR1 and CDR2 are SQVTM and ANQGSEA. This CDR3 reads CSVEESGLAPNEQFF.

The chain employs TRBV20-1 and TRBJ2-5; TCRdb's D call of TRBD1 is untestable without DNA. The CDR3 is made up of 17 amino acids. Germline values: CDR1 DFQATT, CDR2 SNEGSKA (reference sequence). This chain's CDR3 is CSAHNLAGDPKQETQYF.

The gene calls are TRBV7-2 and TRBJ1-1; TCRdb picks TRBD1, but there is no DNA to check that call. Germline CDR1 is SGHTA and CDR2 is FQGNSA. The CDR3 is 14 amino acids. The CDR3 reads CASSSPAAGTEAFF.

This chain joins TRBV6-1 and TRBJ2-1; TCRdb's D gene call, TRBD2, goes unchecked for lack of DNA. This CDR3 has 17 residues. CDR1 MNHNS and CDR2 SASEGT come from the germline V gene. The CDR3 loop is CASSSRTSNPIVNEQFF.

CDR3 region: CASSKDRSVTGELFF. The chain uses TRBV7-2 and TRBJ2-2; TCRdb returns TRBD1, unconfirmable since there is no DNA. CDR3 size: 15 residues. CDR1 is SGHTA and CDR2 is FQGNSA in the germline V gene.

This chain links TRBV6-5 with TRBJ2-2; TCRdb's D gene call, TRBD1, goes unchecked for lack of DNA. This CDR3 has 15 residues. The germline V gene encodes CDR1 MNHEY and CDR2 SVGAGI. The CDR3 region is CASSYFYRGAGELFF.

J is TRBJ2-1 and V is TRBV28; TCRdb picks TRBD2, but there is no DNA to check that call. This CDR3 contains 17 residues. CDR1 and CDR2 (germline): MDHEN, SYDVKM. The CDR3 region is CASPPGLAGAGYNEQFF.

The chain recombines TRBV5-4 with TRBJ2-5; no DNA is available, so the TRBD2 call from TCRdb remains unchecked. The CDR3 sequence is 16 residues long. The germline gives CDR1 SGHNT, CDR2 YYREEE (reference sequence). CDR3 region: CASSPQGGTALETQYF.

This sequence joins TRBV25-1 and TRBJ2-3. Looked up from germline, CDR1 is MGHDK and CDR2 is SYGVNS. CDR3 length equals 13 residues. CDR3: CATLDWGTDTQYF.

The chain joins TRBV20-1 to TRBJ2-2; TCRdb reports TRBD2, a call that lacks DNA to check it against. Germline CDR1 is DFQATT and CDR2 is SNEGSKA (reference sequence). CDR3 length: 15 residues. The CDR3 sequence: CSAPGLADNTGELFF.

The CDR3 region is CASLRDSQSWVTDTQYF. The V gene is TRBV7-2, the J gene TRBJ2-3; TCRdb lists TRBD1, though no DNA is available to test this call. Germline lookup yields CDR1 SGHTA and CDR2 FQGNSA. The CDR3 is made up of 17 amino acids.

The chain joins TRBV7-2 to TRBJ1-3; the TCRdb call, TRBD1, lacks DNA for checking. Germline V gives CDR1 SGHTA, CDR2 FQGNSA. This CDR3 has 15 amino acids. The CDR3 sequence: CASSFDRGPGNTIYF.

The chain is built from TRBV4-2 and TRBJ1-3. Germline V lookup: CDR1 LGHNA, CDR2 YNFKEQ. This CDR3 has 18 amino acids. The CDR3: CASSQEKVQPLAGNTIYF.

CDR3 protein: CASSYSFPSGANVLTF. The chain joins TRBV6-2 or TRBV6-3 to TRBJ2-6. CDR3 size: 16 residues. From germline, CDR1 is MNHEY and CDR2 SVGEGT.

The chain has TRBV6-5 and TRBJ2-6; TCRdb selects TRBD1, and the lack of DNA leaves this call unchecked. This CDR3 is built from 16 residues. CDR1 and CDR2 from the germline V gene are MNHEY and SVGAGI. CDR3 residues: CASSYWGGDGANVLTF.

The genes are TRBV12-3 or TRBV12-4 and TRBJ2-5; without DNA, the TCRdb call of TRBD1 cannot be checked. This CDR3 region has 16 residues. CDR3 residues: CASSDPRDRGLETQYF.